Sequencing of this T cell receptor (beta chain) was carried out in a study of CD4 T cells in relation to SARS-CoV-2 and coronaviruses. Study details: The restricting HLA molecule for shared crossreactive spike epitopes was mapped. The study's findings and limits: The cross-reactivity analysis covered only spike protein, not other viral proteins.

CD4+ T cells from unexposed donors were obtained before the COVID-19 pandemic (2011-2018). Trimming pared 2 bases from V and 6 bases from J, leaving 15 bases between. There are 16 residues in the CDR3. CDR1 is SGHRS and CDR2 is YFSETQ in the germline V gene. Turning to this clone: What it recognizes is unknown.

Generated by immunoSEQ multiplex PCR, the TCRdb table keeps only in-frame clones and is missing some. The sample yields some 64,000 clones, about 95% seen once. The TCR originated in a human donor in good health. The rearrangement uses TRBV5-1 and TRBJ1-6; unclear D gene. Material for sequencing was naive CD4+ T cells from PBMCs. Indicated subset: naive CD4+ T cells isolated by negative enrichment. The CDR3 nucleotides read TGCGCCAGCAGCTTAACTGGGCAAGCCGGTAATTCACCCCTCCACTTT. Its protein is CASSLTGQAGNSPLHF.